The 14 T cell receptor beta chains reported below all come from one sample, sequenced in a study of T cell changes during pregnancy in multiple sclerosis. Data came from immunoSEQ multiplex PCR; TCRdb stores just in-frame clones and leaves some out. The repertoire holds 50,000 to 60,000 clones, with 85% to 90% as singletons. This sample comprised CD4+ T cells from peripheral blood mononuclear cells, obtained in the first trimester of pregnancy. The receptors stem from a female donor with multiple sclerosis, enrolled in a pregnancy study.

The V call is TRBV5-6, the J call TRBJ2-3; the D is unclear. Germline CDR1 reads SGHDT; CDR2 reads YYEEEE. This CDR3 region has 15 residues. Trimming stripped 1 base from V and 2 bases from J, with 11 bases between. CDR3 coding DNA: TGTGCCAGCAGCTTGTTTACTCCCCACACAGATACGCAGTATTTT. This translates into CASSLFTPHTDTQYF. Based on the CDR3 plus reference TRBV5-6 and TRBJ2-3, the full variable domain is DAGVTQSPTHLIKTRGQQVTLRCSPKSGHDTVSWYQQALGQGPQFIFQYYEEEERQRGNFPDRFSGHQFPNYSSELNVNALLLGDSALYLCASSLFTPHTDTQYFGPGTRLTVL.

The chain employs TRBV29-1 and TRBJ1-1; a weak D match, TRBD1 (6 bases). Trimming took off 7 bases at V and 12 bases at J, with 18 bases between the two ends. CDR3 length: 11 residues. Germline loops: CDR1 SQVTM, CDR2 ANQGSEA. The CDR3: CSEITGTTTFF. The CDR3 bases are TGCAGCGAAATAACCGGGACAACAACTTTCTTT.

The chain employs TRBV28 and TRBJ2-1; 11 positions agree with TRBD2. CDR1 and CDR2 from the germline V gene are MDHEN and SYDVKM. J lost 4 bases, V lost 11 bases, and 1 base had no gene match. The CDR3 consists of 12 residues. The CDR3, as DNA: TGTGCCGCTAGCGGGGGGTACAATGAGCAGTTCTTC. Its protein is CAASGGYNEQFF.

The genes are TRBV30 and TRBJ1-1; 10 bases line up with TRBD1. CDR1 GTSNPN and CDR2 SVGIG come from the germline V gene (reference sequence). V trimming: 4 bases; J trimming: 4 bases; junction bases outside the gene matches: 3. This CDR3 has 13 residues. CDR3 sequence: CAWIRDRGTEAFF. For the CDR3, the DNA is TGTGCCTGGATCCGGGACAGGGGCACTGAAGCTTTCTTT.

The chain links TRBV11-2 to TRBJ2-5; a possible D gene is TRBD2 (5 bases). Germline V CDR1 and CDR2: SGHAT, FQNNGV. The CDR3 is 14 residues long. The germline V and J ends were trimmed by 5 bases and 4 bases, with 14 bases remaining between them. CDR3 in amino acids: CASSPEGWGETQYF. The CDR3 DNA reads TGTGCCAGCAGCCCAGAGGGCTGGGGAGAGACCCAGTACTTC.

The table lists this clone with a few counts. The chain links TRBV30 to TRBJ1-2; tentative D call: TRBD1 (6 bases). V lost 3 bases, J lost 1 base, and 12 bases lay in between. Germline V gene data show CDR1 as GTSNPN and CDR2 as SVGIG (reference sequence). There are 14 residues in the CDR3. CDR3 DNA sequence: TGTGCCTGGAGCCAAGGGGGGGGTAACTATGGCTACACCTTC. The encoded protein is CAWSQGGGNYGYTF.

The gene calls are TRBV28 and TRBJ2-7, with D unclear. V lost 5 bases and J lost 6, with 14 bases in between. The CDR3 runs 13 residues. The germline V gene encodes CDR1 MDHEN and CDR2 SYDVKM. The CDR3 sequence is CASSTPTLGEQYF. CDR3 in DNA: TGTGCCAGCAGTACGCCGACTTTGGGCGAGCAGTACTTC.

The CDR3 DNA is TGTGCCAGCAGCTTGTTCTATGAGCAGTTCTTC. It is translated as CASSLFYEQFF. This chain links TRBV5-6 with TRBJ2-1; D uncertain. CDR3 size: 11 residues. The V gene's germline CDR1 is SGHDT and CDR2 YYEEEE. V lost 1 base and J lost 8, with 4 bases in between. The whole variable domain, filled in from reference TRBV5-6 and TRBJ2-1, reads DAGVTQSPTHLIKTRGQQVTLRCSPKSGHDTVSWYQQALGQGPQFIFQYYEEEERQRGNFPDRFSGHQFPNYSSELNVNALLLGDSALYLCASSLFYEQFFGPGTRLTVL.

The chain is built from TRBV6-1 and TRBJ1-5; D is unclear. Germline V CDR1 and CDR2: MNHNS, SASEGT. V was pared by 1 base and J by 4 bases, with 11 bases between. The CDR3 spans 15 residues. The CDR3 is CASSEGGYPNQPQHF. The CDR3, as DNA: TGTGCCAGCAGTGAAGGAGGGTATCCAAATCAGCCCCAGCATTTT.

The rearrangement links TRBV28 to TRBJ1-5, with a possible D match to TRBD1 (6 bases). The CDR3 is 12 amino acids. In germline, CDR1 is MDHEN, CDR2 SYDVKM. The V gene lost 9 bases and the J gene lost 9 bases, with 15 bases spanning the gap. The DNA of the CDR3 is TGTGCCAGTCGTGGGGACACCCGGCCCCAGCATTTT. Protein: CASRGDTRPQHF.

The chain recombines TRBV18 with TRBJ1-4, with 7 nucleotides matching TRBD1. This CDR3 comprises 14 residues. CDR1 is KGHSH and CDR2 is LQKENI in the germline V gene. V lost 3 bases, J lost 5 bases, and 3 bases stayed unmatched. The DNA of the CDR3 is TGTGCCAGCTCACCCGGGACAGCAAATGAAAAACTGTTTTTT. Protein product: CASSPGTANEKLFF.

The rearrangement joins TRBV7-9 to TRBJ1-1, with 9 nucleotides matching TRBD1. The CDR3 is 16 residues long. V was pared by 5 bases and J by 4 bases, with 11 bases of the junction left unmatched. Germline V gene data show CDR1 as SEHNR and CDR2 as FQNEAQ (reference sequence). The CDR3 sequence is CASSQNRGRWGTEAFF. The CDR3 coding sequence is TGTGCCAGCAGCCAAAACAGGGGGCGGTGGGGCACTGAAGCTTTCTTT.

The V call is TRBV30, the J call TRBJ2-2; D may be TRBD2 (6 bases). The CDR3 is 15 amino acids. Deletions cut 7 bases from V and 7 bases from J, with 22 bases between. Germline CDR1 reads GTSNPN; CDR2 reads SVGIG (reference sequence). For the CDR3, the DNA is TGTGCCTTCAATACCGGGACTTACGGGAGCGGGGAGCTGTTTTTT. Translation gives CAFNTGTYGSGELFF.

This chain joins TRBV5-6 and TRBJ2-5; 14 nucleotides match TRBD2. The CDR3 contains 16 residues. The V gene's germline CDR1 is SGHDT and CDR2 YYEEEE. V gave up 4 bases and J gave up 4 bases; unmatched junction bases: 6. The CDR3, as DNA: TGTGCCAGCAGCGGCGGGACTAGCGGGAGCGGAGAGACCCAGTACTTC. Protein product: CASSGGTSGSGETQYF.